These T cell receptor beta chains were read from a single sample in a study of blood T cell repertoires in COVID-19. Sequencing used immunoSEQ multiplex PCR; TCRdb keeps in-frame clones, though not all of them. This sample has hundreds of thousands of clones, with about 90% found just once. Material: PBMCs or T cells enriched from blood (not recorded which). All receptors derive from a woman in her 30s with acute COVID-19. The CDR3 runs from the conserved cysteine through the conserved F or W. The D gene is left open where the match is weak. Size values are once, few and many counts, or a class for expanded clones, and some rows have none.

cdr3_nt cdr3_aa j_call v_call d_call clone_size
TGTGCCAGCAAAACTCCGATCCCCAATCAGCCCCAGCATTTT CASKTPIPNQPQHF TRBJ1-5 TRBV28 NA once
TGTGCCAGCGGATACAGGGTCGGCGGGGAGCTGTTTTTT CASGYRVGGELFF TRBJ2-2 TRBV27 NA NA
TGTGCCAGCAGTCAACAGGGGGCCTACGAGCAGTACTTC CASSQQGAYEQYF TRBJ2-7 TRBV28 TRBD1 few
TGTGCCAGCAGTACGGACGGAGGTTCCCTAAAAGCTTTCTTT CASSTDGGSLKAFF TRBJ1-1 TRBV6-5 NA NA
TGTGCCAGCAGTTACTCACAGGGGGGCAAAAACATTCAGTACTTC CASSYSQGGKNIQYF TRBJ2-4 TRBV6-5 TRBD1 NA
TGCGCCAGCAGCAACGGACTAGCGGGAGGGGGTGAGCAGTTCTTC CASSNGLAGGGEQFF TRBJ2-1 TRBV4-3 TRBD2 NA
TGTGCCAGCAGCTTACTAGGACAGGGTAACACTGAAGCTTTCTTT CASSLLGQGNTEAFF TRBJ1-1 TRBV7-6 TRBD1 NA
TGTGCCAGCAGCTCCTCTTTGGCCGAGCAGTACTTC CASSSSLAEQYF TRBJ2-7 TRBV7-9 NA few
TGTGCCAGCAGCTCCTCAGTGAACACTGAAGCTTTCTTT CASSSSVNTEAFF TRBJ1-1 TRBV7-2 NA NA
TGTGCCAGTAGTATTCCCGGGACAGGGTTAGGGGCTGAGCAGTTCTTC CASSIPGTGLGAEQFF TRBJ2-1 TRBV19 TRBD1 once
TGTGCCAGCAGTCCTGGACGGGGGGCGAACACTGAAGCTTTCTTT CASSPGRGANTEAFF TRBJ1-1 TRBV27 NA NA
TGTGCCAGCAGTGACCTCCGGGATCCCCGAAATGAGACCCAGTACTTC CASSDLRDPRNETQYF TRBJ2-5 TRBV25-1 NA NA
TGTGCCAGCCGGTTACAAGAGACCCAGTACTTC CASRLQETQYF TRBJ2-5 TRBV12-3/TRBV12-4 NA NA
TGTGCCAGCAGTTGGGGTGGGGGACTTGTCTACGAGCAGTACTTC CASSWGGGLVYEQYF TRBJ2-7 TRBV27 NA NA
TGTGCCAGCAGTCTGCCCCGACTGGCGGGGACCTACGAGCAGTACTTC CASSLPRLAGTYEQYF TRBJ2-7 TRBV28 NA once
TGCGCCAGCAGCCCCGGACAGGGCCAGAACACTGAAGCTTTCTTT CASSPGQGQNTEAFF TRBJ1-1 TRBV5-1 TRBD1 once
TGCGCCAGCAGTCCAACCGGGACAGGGTTTATATGGGGCAATCAGCCCCAGCATTTT CASSPTGTGFIWGNQPQHF TRBJ1-5 TRBV4-1 TRBD1 NA
TGTGCCAGCAGCCCGGGCGGGGGATCGCGGTCACCCCTCCACTTT CASSPGGGSRSPLHF TRBJ1-6 TRBV3-1/TRBV3-2 NA NA
TGCGCCAGCAGCTTTGAGAGGGGGCCACTTAGCACAGATACGCAGTATTTT CASSFERGPLSTDTQYF TRBJ2-3 TRBV5-1 TRBD1 NA
TGCAGCATGCGCCCGGGGGGGGCGGACGAGCAGTACTTC CSMRPGGADEQYF TRBJ2-7 TRBV29-1 TRBD2 NA
TGCGCCAGCAGCTTGGGTATGCGTTTCTCTGGAAACACCATATATTTT CASSLGMRFSGNTIYF TRBJ1-3 TRBV5-1 NA NA
TGCGCCAGCAGCTCCAGCCCGTCTACTAGCGGGAGGGCCCTTTTCTACAATGAGCAGTTCTTC CASSSSPSTSGRALFYNEQFF TRBJ2-1 TRBV5-1 TRBD2 NA
TGTGCCAGCAGGGGACAAACTAGCAATCAGCCCCAGCATTTT CASRGQTSNQPQHF TRBJ1-5 TRBV28 NA NA
TGTGCCAGCAGTAACCCTTCGACTAATTTCTTT CASSNPSTNFF TRBJ1-1 TRBV28 NA few
TGCAGTACAGAGCTGGACGGGGAGCTGTTTTTT CSTELDGELFF TRBJ2-2 TRBV20-1 NA NA
TGTGCCAGCAGGTTCCGACAGGCTAATTCACCCCTCCACTTT CASRFRQANSPLHF TRBJ1-6 TRBV2 NA NA
TGTGCCAGTAGTATAGCCAGGAACACAGATACGCAGTATTTT CASSIARNTDTQYF TRBJ2-3 TRBV19 NA once
TGTGCCAGCAGTTCCCGGACAGGTTATGGCTACACCTTC CASSSRTGYGYTF TRBJ1-2 TRBV28 TRBD1 few
TGTGCCAGCAGCTTCTTCCAGGGGAGTAATTCACCCCTCCACTTT CASSFFQGSNSPLHF TRBJ1-6 TRBV5-5 NA NA
TGCGCCAGCAGTCGAGAACTCGGAGTCAGCGAGACCCAGTACTTC CASSRELGVSETQYF TRBJ2-5 TRBV10-2 NA NA
TGTGCCCCCCGAGTATTGGACAGGGTTAATGAGCAGTTCTTC CAPRVLDRVNEQFF TRBJ2-1 TRBV2 TRBD1 NA
TGTGCCAGCAGCCTGGCGGGCCTTGCCTACGAGCAGTACTTC CASSLAGLAYEQYF TRBJ2-7 TRBV28 NA NA
TGCGCCAGCAGCTTGACGGGGACAGGTTACCTGAACACTGAAGCTTTCTTT CASSLTGTGYLNTEAFF TRBJ1-1 TRBV5-1 TRBD1 NA
TGTGCCAGCAGTGCCGGACAGGCGTACAATGAGCAGTTCTTC CASSAGQAYNEQFF TRBJ2-1 TRBV25-1 TRBD1 once
TGTGCCAGCCAGGTCCTCGGACGAGAGGGCACTGAAGCTTTCTTT CASQVLGREGTEAFF TRBJ1-1 TRBV2 NA NA
TGTGCCAGCAGCTTTACTAGCGGATACACAGATACGCAGTATTTT CASSFTSGYTDTQYF TRBJ2-3 TRBV7-8 TRBD2 NA
TGTGCCAACCCTGGGAGGAGGAACACTGAAGCTTTCTTT CANPGRRNTEAFF TRBJ1-1 TRBV27 NA NA
TGTGCCAGCAGCCAATGGGGGGACTCCTACAATGAGCAGTTCTTC CASSQWGDSYNEQFF TRBJ2-1 TRBV3-1/TRBV3-2 NA NA
TGTGCCAGCAGCCTCGAGCTGGGACAGGGAAGGAGCAGGCAGTTCTTC CASSLELGQGRSRQFF TRBJ2-1 TRBV14 TRBD1 NA
TGTGCCAGCAGCTTAGAGTCGGGACAGGTCGAAGGCTACACCTTC CASSLESGQVEGYTF TRBJ1-2 TRBV7-9 TRBD1 NA
TGTGCCAGCAGCCCAACCGGGACTAGCGGTGGCGAGCAGTACTTC CASSPTGTSGGEQYF TRBJ2-7 TRBV7-8 TRBD2 NA
TGTGCCACCAGTGATTCCCGACAGGGGGCAAATGAGCAGTTCTTC CATSDSRQGANEQFF TRBJ2-1 TRBV24-1 TRBD1 NA
TGTGCCAGTACCACAACCGGGACAGACTATGGCTACACCTTC CASTTTGTDYGYTF TRBJ1-2 TRBV19 TRBD1 NA
TGCGCCAGCAGGGGGAGCGGGGCGCCCTCCTACGAGCAGTACTTC CASRGSGAPSYEQYF TRBJ2-7 TRBV10-2 TRBD2 NA
TGTGCCAGCAGCTTAGGCGGCAGTACTAACTATGGCTACACCTTC CASSLGGSTNYGYTF TRBJ1-2 TRBV7-2 NA NA
TGCAGCGTAGAGGTGACTAGCTCACATACGCAGTATTTT CSVEVTSSHTQYF TRBJ2-3 TRBV29-1 TRBD2 NA
TGCGCCAGCAGCATGGGACAGGCCCAAGAGACCCAGTACTTC CASSMGQAQETQYF TRBJ2-5 TRBV5-1 TRBD1 few
TGTGCCAGAAGACTAGCGGGAGGGTGCGAGACCCAGTACTTC CARRLAGGCETQYF TRBJ2-5 TRBV19 TRBD2 NA
TGTGCCAGCAGTGAAGCGCTGGGGGGACAGGGCAACGAGCAGTACTTC CASSEALGGQGNEQYF TRBJ2-7 TRBV2 TRBD1 NA
TGTGCCAGCCTCCGTGGAGACAGGGGTGGTTGGGAGCTGTTTTTT CASLRGDRGGWELFF TRBJ2-2 TRBV6-5 TRBD1 NA
TGTGCCAGCTTTAGCGGGGCAATGGAGACCCAGTACTTC CASFSGAMETQYF TRBJ2-5 TRBV28 TRBD2 NA
TGTGCCAGCTCACCAGCGGGGGCCGGGAGCAATCAGCCCCAGCATTTT CASSPAGAGSNQPQHF TRBJ1-5 TRBV18 NA NA
TGTGCCAGCAGCTCTCGGACAGGTACCGGGGAGCTGTTTTTT CASSSRTGTGELFF TRBJ2-2 TRBV7-3 TRBD1 NA
TGCAGCGTCCGGTGGCGGGAAGCGGTCTACAATGAGCAGTTCTTC CSVRWREAVYNEQFF TRBJ2-1 TRBV29-1 NA NA
TGTGCCAGCAGACAACCGGCGAGGGACGAGCAGTACTTC CASRQPARDEQYF TRBJ2-7 TRBV28 NA NA
TGTGCCAGCAGCTTGAAGATGACTAGCAGACAAGAGACCCAGTACTTC CASSLKMTSRQETQYF TRBJ2-5 TRBV7-2 TRBD2 NA
TGCGCCAGCAGTGAGCCGACAGGGGTAACCTACGAGCAGTACTTC CASSEPTGVTYEQYF TRBJ2-7 TRBV10-2 TRBD1 few
TGCGCCAGCAGCTTGTTACAGGGGAACACTGAAGCTTTCTTT CASSLLQGNTEAFF TRBJ1-1 TRBV5-1 NA NA
TGTGCCAGCAGTTTAGAGAGCTCCTATAATTCACCCCTCCACTTT CASSLESSYNSPLHF TRBJ1-6 TRBV28 NA NA
TGTGCCAGCAGCCACGGACAGAACACTGAAGCTTTCTTT CASSHGQNTEAFF TRBJ1-1 TRBV11-2 NA NA